Listed below are T cell receptor beta chains from one sample, sequenced in a study of cytomegalovirus exposure and HLA in healthy donors. Profiled with immunoSEQ multiplex PCR; TCRdb holds only in-frame clones, not every one. The sample consists of more than 45,000 clones, roughly 94% of them appearing once. Sequencing used PBMCs. The receptors derive from a man between 18 and 29 years old in good health and CMV-seronegative. CDR3s include the opening cysteine and the closing phenylalanine or tryptophan. D genes are given only for firm matches. Size is stated for part of the rows, as once, few or many counts, or as a class when the clone is expanded.

>TRBJ2-2|NA|14|NA|TRBV7-8
CASSLHGNSGELFF
TGTGCCAGCAGCTTACACGGAAACAGCGGGGAGCTGTTTTTT
>TRBJ1-4|NA|15|NA|TRBV27
CASRAQTGQSEKLFF
TGTGCCAGCAGAGCCCAGACAGGACAGTCCGAAAAACTGTTTTTT
>TRBJ1-1|NA|15|TRBD1|TRBV18
CASSPRTGDGTEAFF
TGTGCCAGCTCACCAAGGACAGGGGATGGTACTGAAGCTTTCTTT
>TRBJ2-2|NA|13|TRBD1|TRBV6-5
CATMTGFHGELFF
TGTGCCACCATGACAGGGTTTCACGGGGAGCTGTTTTTT
>TRBJ1-1|NA|16|NA|TRBV5-8
CASSLTRQSLNTEAFF
TGTGCCAGCAGCTTGACAAGACAGAGTTTGAACACTGAAGCTTTCTTT
>TRBJ1-2|NA|14|TRBD1|TRBV7-2
CASSIQGMRYGYTF
TGTGCCAGCAGTATACAGGGGATGAGGTATGGCTACACCTTC
>TRBJ1-1|NA|13|NA|TRBV9
CASSVGSGTEAFF
TGTGCCAGCAGCGTAGGGTCCGGCACTGAAGCTTTCTTT
>TRBJ1-5|NA|14|NA|TRBV19
CASSIEGGRQPQHF
TGTGCCAGTAGTATTGAGGGGGGGAGGCAGCCCCAGCATTTT
>TRBJ2-2|NA|16|TRBD1|TRBV28
CASSLQDREATGELFF
TGTGCCAGCAGTTTACAGGACAGGGAGGCCACCGGGGAGCTGTTTTTT
>TRBJ1-1|NA|14|TRBD1|TRBV6-5
CASSTSTGTTEAFF
TGTGCCAGCAGTACCTCGACAGGGACCACTGAAGCTTTCTTT
>TRBJ1-3|NA|14|NA|TRBV30
CAWSVGGTGNTIYF
TGTGCCTGGAGTGTGGGAGGAACGGGAAACACCATATATTTT
>TRBJ1-4|NA|13|TRBD1|TRBV9
CASSRDSNEKLFF
TGTGCCAGCAGTCGGGACAGTAATGAAAAACTGTTTTTT
>TRBJ2-1|NA|15|NA|TRBV13
CASSLRFADNNEQFF
TGTGCCAGCAGCTTAAGGTTTGCGGATAACAATGAGCAGTTCTTC
>TRBJ1-5|NA|17|TRBD1|TRBV4-1
CASSQFVTGEVNQPQHF
TGCGCCAGCAGCCAATTTGTTACAGGGGAGGTCAATCAGCCCCAGCATTTT
>TRBJ1-1|NA|14|NA|TRBV2
CASSARQQNTEAFF
TGTGCCAGCAGTGCTCGACAACAGAACACTGAAGCTTTCTTT
>TRBJ2-7|NA|14|TRBD1|TRBV28
CASSTGDRAYEQYF
TGTGCCAGCAGCACCGGGGACAGGGCCTACGAGCAGTACTTC
>TRBJ2-2|NA|14|TRBD2|TRBV5-4
CASAGTSDPGELFF
TGTGCCAGCGCCGGGACTAGCGATCCCGGGGAGCTGTTTTTT
>TRBJ2-2|once|13|NA|TRBV6-5
CASTASGTGELFF
TGTGCCAGCACGGCCAGCGGCACCGGGGAGCTGTTTTTT
>TRBJ1-2|NA|17|NA|TRBV7-9
CASSLDSGSRGGYGYTF
TGTGCCAGCAGCCTGGATAGTGGGTCTAGGGGAGGCTATGGCTACACCTTC
>TRBJ1-5|NA|12|NA|TRBV5-4
CASSDGDQPQHF
TGTGCCAGCAGCGACGGGGATCAGCCCCAGCATTTT
>TRBJ2-4|NA|15|TRBD1|TRBV6-5
CASSPTGKVKNIQYF
TGTGCCAGCAGCCCGACAGGGAAGGTCAAAAACATTCAGTACTTC
>TRBJ2-1|NA|15|NA|TRBV28
CASSFLARSYNEQFF
TGTGCCAGCAGTTTTTTAGCGCGTTCCTACAATGAGCAGTTCTTC
>TRBJ1-2|NA|14|TRBD1|TRBV30
CAWSATGTAYGYTF
TGTGCCTGGAGCGCTACCGGGACAGCCTATGGCTACACCTTC
>TRBJ2-1|NA|12|NA|TRBV5-6
CASSLLTRVEFF
TGTGCCAGCAGCTTGTTGACCAGGGTGGAGTTCTTC
>TRBJ2-3|NA|16|TRBD2|TRBV2
CASSEYGRSSTDTQYF
TGTGCCAGCAGTGAGTACGGGAGGTCCAGCACAGATACGCAGTATTTT
>TRBJ2-7|once|15|NA|TRBV28
CASSLLAGTSYEQYF
TGTGCCAGCAGTTTATTGGCGGGAACCTCCTACGAGCAGTACTTC
>TRBJ2-5|once|16|NA|TRBV7-9
CASSPEGREIQETQYF
TGTGCCAGCAGCCCCGAGGGCCGTGAGATTCAGGAGACCCAGTACTTC
>TRBJ2-7|NA|13|TRBD2|TRBV28
CASTPSGKYEQYF
TGTGCCAGCACACCTAGCGGGAAGTACGAGCAGTACTTC
>TRBJ2-3|NA|14|NA|TRBV10-2
CASRGGGRTDTQYF
TGCGCCAGCAGAGGAGGCGGGCGCACAGATACGCAGTATTTT
>TRBJ2-1|NA|16|TRBD2|TRBV4-3
CASSLTSGNSYNEQFF
TGCGCCAGCAGCCTTACTAGCGGTAACTCCTACAATGAGCAGTTCTTC
>TRBJ2-3|NA|15|NA|TRBV5-1
CASSPGPPEYGTQYF
TGCGCCAGCAGCCCCGGTCCTCCTGAATATGGTACGCAGTATTTT
>TRBJ2-1|NA|16|NA|TRBV11-3
CASSLGGWEDGNEQFF
TGTGCCAGCAGCTTAGGAGGGTGGGAGGATGGCAATGAGCAGTTCTTC
>TRBJ2-1|NA|15|TRBD2|TRBV29-1
CSVDATSGHYNEQFF
TGCAGCGTTGATGCGACTAGCGGGCATTACAATGAGCAGTTCTTC
>TRBJ1-1|once|12|NA|TRBV18
CASSPGALVAFF
TGTGCCAGCTCACCCGGAGCGTTGGTAGCTTTCTTT
>TRBJ2-7|NA|13|NA|TRBV14
CASSQGAVYEQYF
TGTGCCAGCAGCCAGGGAGCTGTCTACGAGCAGTACTTC
>TRBJ1-3|NA|15|TRBD1|TRBV28
CASSFTTGVGNTIYF
TGTGCCAGCAGTTTCACCACAGGGGTGGGAAACACCATATATTTT
>TRBJ1-2|NA|12|NA|TRBV28
CASSDYGRAYTF
TGTGCCAGCAGTGATTATGGGCGAGCCTACACCTTC